The TCR beta chain under discussion was sequenced for a study of T cell responses to AZD1222 COVID-19 vaccine. General study points: At 160-218 and 743-854, vaccine-associated CD4 TCRs were dominant, and they spanned spike. The number of AZD1222 recipients seropositive at baseline was only five to seven. Per reports, nearly half of all spike-specific TCRs target regions that are unmutated in variants.

A note on this clone: Its specificity is unknown.

Some clones are missing from TCRdb's copy, which holds only in-frame ones; the method was immunoSEQ multiplex PCR. The profile covers 150,000 or so clones, with roughly 88% appearing a single time and about 3.4% taken by the ten largest. The sample here was peripheral blood, taken on day 0 of MenACWY control vaccination. The origin of this receptor is an adult in good health.

CDR3 protein: CASSRGRGFPTRHDEQFF. CDR3 DNA: TGCGCCAGCAGCCGAGGTAGGGGGTTCCCCACTCGTCACGATGAGCAGTTCTTC. The chain couples TRBV4-1 to TRBJ2-1, with a tentative D call TRBD1 (6 bases). The germline gives CDR1 MGHRA, CDR2 YSYEKL. The germline V and J ends were trimmed by 4 bases and 8 bases, with 27 bases remaining between them. The CDR3 sequence is 18 residues long.